The rows below give T cell receptor beta chains drawn from one sample of a study of cytomegalovirus exposure and HLA in healthy donors. The assay was immunoSEQ multiplex PCR, and TCRdb's table has in-frame clones only and misses some. Here the sample spans about 170,000 clones, more than 70% being singletons. The sample comprised PBMCs. These receptors all come from a girl under 18 in good health and CMV-seronegative. Both conserved end residues are part of each CDR3. D genes are given only for firm matches. Some rows mark clone size as missing; the rest say once, few, many or name a class of expanded clone.

>18|TRBJ2-4|NA|TRBD2|TRBV2
TGTGCCAGCAGTGGTATTGGCGGGGGGTTACTAGCCAAAAACATTCAGTACTTC
CASSGIGGGLLAKNIQYF
>11|TRBJ2-7|once|NA|TRBV16
TGTGCCAGCAGCCGTATACGGGAGCAGTACTTC
CASSRIREQYF
>14|TRBJ2-7|NA|NA|TRBV2
TGTGCCAGCAGTCGACAGGCCATAACCTACGAGCAGTACTTC
CASSRQAITYEQYF
>11|TRBJ1-1|NA|TRBD1|TRBV20-1
TGCAGTGCCAGGACAGGGGCTGAAGCTTTCTTT
CSARTGAEAFF
>12|TRBJ2-1|NA|TRBD2|TRBV10-3
TGTGCCATCAGTGAGAGGGAGGGTGAGCAGTTCTTC
CAISEREGEQFF
>14|TRBJ2-2|once|NA|TRBV10-3
TGTGCCATCAGTGCGGGACTGAACACCGGGGAGCTGTTTTTT
CAISAGLNTGELFF
>15|TRBJ2-3|NA|NA|TRBV27
TGTGCCAGCAGTCGTGCGGGGCAGGTCGAAGATACGCAGTATTTT
CASSRAGQVEDTQYF
>13|TRBJ2-5|NA|NA|TRBV6-5
TGTGCCAGCATCTCAAGGAGGTACGAGACCCAGTACTTC
CASISRRYETQYF
>15|TRBJ2-7|few|NA|TRBV21-1
TGTGCCAGCAGCTGGGGAGGGGGGCAGGCGCCCGAGCAGTACTTC
CASSWGGGQAPEQYF
>12|TRBJ2-7|NA|NA|TRBV19
TGTGCCAGTAGTAGCGCTTCCTACGAGCAGTACTTC
CASSSASYEQYF
>16|TRBJ2-7|NA|NA|TRBV7-9
TGTGCCAGCCTTATGATGGCGGCGGGTAACTCCTACGAGCAGTACTTC
CASLMMAAGNSYEQYF
>15|TRBJ1-1|NA|NA|TRBV6-6
TGTGCCAGCAGATCTCCTCAGGGGACGAACACTGAAGCTTTCTTT
CASRSPQGTNTEAFF
>17|TRBJ2-2|NA|TRBD2|TRBV5-3
TGTGCCAGAAGCTTGTCTAGCGGGGGGCCGGGCACCGGGGAGCTGTTTTTT
CARSLSSGGPGTGELFF
>16|TRBJ2-1|NA|TRBD2|TRBV9
TGTGCCAGCTCCGGACCAAGCGGGGGGAGGGGGAATGAGCAGTTCTTC
CASSGPSGGRGNEQFF
>16|TRBJ2-7|NA|NA|TRBV4-1
TGCGCCAGCAGCCAAGAGGGGGACATGAGGTCCTACGAGCAGTACTTC
CASSQEGDMRSYEQYF
>17|TRBJ1-3|NA|NA|TRBV5-1
TGCGCCAGCAGCTTGGTAGGGCAGGGTGGAACTGGAAACACCATATATTTT
CASSLVGQGGTGNTIYF
>15|TRBJ2-2|few|NA|TRBV5-8
TGTGCCAGCAGCTTGGTCCCGGGGAAAACCGGGGAGCTGTTTTTT
CASSLVPGKTGELFF
>11|TRBJ1-2|NA|NA|TRBV20-1
TGCAGTGCCCCCGACAGGAGAGGCTACACCTTC
CSAPDRRGYTF
>14|TRBJ2-5|NA|TRBD1|TRBV10-1
TGCGCCAGCAGCGCCGGACAGGGATTGGAGACCCAGTACTTC
CASSAGQGLETQYF
>13|TRBJ2-2|NA|TRBD2|TRBV27
TGTGCCACTCGGACGCGGGGGACCGGGGAGCTGTTTTTT
CATRTRGTGELFF
>13|TRBJ1-1|NA|NA|TRBV23-1
TGCGCCAGCAGTCAACTAGGGGGCACTGAAGCTTTCTTT
CASSQLGGTEAFF
>15|TRBJ1-1|once|NA|TRBV5-1
TGCGCCAGCAGCTTGGATCAGGGGCTGCGCACTGAAGCTTTCTTT
CASSLDQGLRTEAFF
>17|TRBJ2-2|medium-sized|TRBD2|TRBV5-1
TGCGCCAGCAGCTCTTCACTAGCGGGGGGTCACACCGGGGAGCTGTTTTTT
CASSSSLAGGHTGELFF
>17|TRBJ1-1|NA|NA|TRBV6-1
TGTGCCAGCAGTGAACGGGGGGTCACCGACTTGAACACTGAAGCTTTCTTT
CASSERGVTDLNTEAFF
>16|TRBJ2-3|NA|NA|TRBV2
TGTGCCAGAAACTTGGAGGCCGAGGTCCACACAGATACGCAGTATTTT
CARNLEAEVHTDTQYF
>15|TRBJ1-4|NA|NA|TRBV7-6
TGTGCCAGCAGCCGGCGGGACGACACGGGTGAAAAACTGTTTTTT
CASSRRDDTGEKLFF
>14|TRBJ2-1|NA|TRBD2|TRBV25-1
TGTGCCAGCAGTCTGGTGGGGGGGGGCAATGAGCAGTTCTTC
CASSLVGGGNEQFF
>16|TRBJ1-5|NA|NA|TRBV27
TGTGCCAGCAGTTCCCTGACAGCCTGGGCAAATCAGCCCCAGCATTTT
CASSSLTAWANQPQHF
>14|TRBJ2-3|few|NA|TRBV6-1
TGTGCCAGCAGTACGAACTCGGGCACAGATACGCAGTATTTT
CASSTNSGTDTQYF
>18|TRBJ2-1|NA|TRBD2|TRBV5-4
TGTGCCAGCAGCTTGGGCGGCGGGGGGCCTAGCTCCTACAATGAGCAGTTCTTC
CASSLGGGGPSSYNEQFF
>15|TRBJ2-7|NA|TRBD1|TRBV9
TGTGCCAGCAGCCCGGGACAGGGGGCGCGGGCCGAGCAGTACTTC
CASSPGQGARAEQYF
>13|TRBJ2-7|NA|TRBD1|TRBV2
TGTGCCAGCGATCGCGGACAGGGTCTTGAGCAGTACTTC
CASDRGQGLEQYF
>12|TRBJ2-7|NA|TRBD1|TRBV6-5
TGTGCCAGCCAACAGGGGGCGGGCGAGCAGTACTTC
CASQQGAGEQYF
>12|TRBJ2-5|NA|NA|TRBV6-5
TGTGCCAGCAGCCTCAGTCAAGAGACCCAGTACTTC
CASSLSQETQYF
>15|TRBJ1-1|NA|NA|TRBV30
TGTGCCTGGAGTGTGGCCCAGGCGGGTCTGACTGAAGCTTTCTTT
CAWSVAQAGLTEAFF
>13|TRBJ2-7|NA|TRBD2|TRBV29-1
TGCAGCGTCAGACTAGCTGATGCCTACGAGCAGTACTTC
CSVRLADAYEQYF
>16|TRBJ2-2|NA|TRBD2|TRBV9
TGTGCCAGCAGCTTTGGACTGGCGGGGGGCACCGGGGAGCTGTTTTTT
CASSFGLAGGTGELFF
>13|TRBJ1-5|NA|NA|TRBV11-2
TGTGCCAGCAGCTTAGTTTCAGATCAGCCCCAGCATTTT
CASSLVSDQPQHF
>15|TRBJ1-5|NA|TRBD1|TRBV6-4
TGTGCCAGCAGGGGGGGACAGTTGAGCAATCAGCCCCAGCATTTT
CASRGGQLSNQPQHF
>13|TRBJ1-5|NA|TRBD1|TRBV5-1
TGCGCCAGCAGCTTAGGAGGGGGCCAGCCCCAGCATTTT
CASSLGGGQPQHF
>14|TRBJ1-5|NA|NA|TRBV4-2
TGTGCCAGCAGCCGAGTCGGTCCTCATCAGCCCCAGCATTTT
CASSRVGPHQPQHF
>14|TRBJ2-1|NA|TRBD2|TRBV11-1
TGTGCCAGCAGCTTTCTAGCGGGTGACAATGAGCAGTTCTTC
CASSFLAGDNEQFF
>16|TRBJ2-2|once|NA|TRBV18
TGTGCCAGCTCACCACCTGTCGGGGCGAACACCGGGGAGCTGTTTTTT
CASSPPVGANTGELFF
>12|TRBJ1-2|NA|TRBD1|TRBV29-1
TGCAGCCTTGGGGACAGTAACTATGGCTACACCTTC
CSLGDSNYGYTF
>12|TRBJ1-2|NA|NA|TRBV29-1
TGCAGCGCTGAAGGTAAAATCGATGGCTACACCTTC
CSAEGKIDGYTF
>15|TRBJ1-1|NA|NA|TRBV5-1
TGCGCCAGCAGCTTGAGCGCTGGGGGGTACACTGAAGCTTTCTTT
CASSLSAGGYTEAFF
>12|TRBJ2-7|NA|NA|TRBV11-1
TGTGCCAGCAGCTTAGTCCAGGGCGGGCAGTACTTC
CASSLVQGGQYF
>12|TRBJ1-2|NA|TRBD1|TRBV6-5
TGTGCCAGCATGACAGGGGCGGTTGGCTACACCTTC
CASMTGAVGYTF
>15|TRBJ2-1|NA|NA|TRBV6-5
TGTGCCAGCAGGGACTCCATTTTAGCTGTCAATGAGCAGTTCTTC
CASRDSILAVNEQFF
>13|TRBJ1-1|NA|NA|TRBV15
TGTGCCACCAGCAGAGATCGAGCAGCGGAGGCTTTCTTT
CATSRDRAAEAFF
>21|TRBJ2-6|NA|TRBD2|TRBV9
TGTGCCAGCAGCGAGGCCTCTTCGGCTAGCGGGGGCCCCTCTGGGGCCAACGTCCTGACTTTC
CASSEASSASGGPSGANVLTF
>14|TRBJ2-3|NA|TRBD2|TRBV4-2
TGTGCCAGCAGCCAGACTAGCGGCACAGATACGCAGTATTTT
CASSQTSGTDTQYF
>15|TRBJ2-7|NA|TRBD1|TRBV10-3
TGTGCCATCAGTGTGGCCGACAGGGGGGATTTAGGGCAGTACTTC
CAISVADRGDLGQYF
>16|TRBJ2-5|NA|TRBD1|TRBV30
TGTGCCTGGAGTGTTGGTGACAGGGGGCTAAAGGAGACCCAGTACTTC
CAWSVGDRGLKETQYF
>15|TRBJ1-6|NA|TRBD1|TRBV6-5
TGTGCCAGCAGACGCTCACAGGGGGCCGATTCACCCCTCCACTTT
CASRRSQGADSPLHF
>16|TRBJ2-5|NA|TRBD2|TRBV25-1
TGTGCCAGCAGTGTTGCGGGGGTCACAATCCAAGAGACCCAGTACTTC
CASSVAGVTIQETQYF
>15|TRBJ1-4|NA|TRBD1|TRBV5-1
TGCGCCAGCAGCCCTGCGGGGACAGGGTTTGAAAAACTGTTTTTT
CASSPAGTGFEKLFF
>15|TRBJ1-5|NA|NA|TRBV6-1
TGTGCCAGCAGTGAATTCGGTTTTGGCAATCAGCCCCAGCATTTT
CASSEFGFGNQPQHF
>12|TRBJ1-1|NA|NA|TRBV29-1
TGCAGCGTCGCTACAGGGTCCACTGAAGCTTTCTTT
CSVATGSTEAFF
>14|TRBJ1-4|few|NA|TRBV4-2
TGTGCCAGCAGCCAAGCCGGGTCGGAGGAAAAACTGTTTTTT
CASSQAGSEEKLFF